Following are 20 T cell receptor beta chains from one sample sequenced in a study of response to subunit inactivated influenza vaccine. Via MiXCR, TCRdb re-called the RT-PCR reads, giving one row per CDR3 protein. The sample yields about 570,000 distinct CDR3 sequences, approximately 12% seen once. The specimen comprised PBMCs from blood, sampled on the day of vaccination. The origin of the receptors is a man over 45 who received an inactivated influenza vaccine.

This clonotype was seen ten or more times. The CDR3 protein is CASSQVLGGGYTF. The CDR3 DNA is TGTGCCAGCAGCCAAGTCCTCGGTGGAGGCTACACCTTC. The chain has TRBV3-1 and TRBJ1-2, with D hard to call. CDR1 is LGHDT, CDR2 YNNKEL, per germline (reference sequence). V lost 1 base and J lost 8, with 11 bases in between. The CDR3 has 13 amino acids.

The rearrangement uses TRBV24-1 and TRBJ2-1, with 10 bases matching TRBD2. J lost 6 bases, V lost 3 bases, and 7 bases had no gene match. The CDR3 loop spans 16 amino acids. The germline gives CDR1 KGHDR, CDR2 SFDVKD. The CDR3 coding sequence is TGTGCCACCAGTGATCCCCAGCGGGGGGGCCGCAATGAGCAGTTCTTC. Its translation is CATSDPQRGGRNEQFF.

This clonotype was detected many times. The genes are TRBV14 and TRBJ2-3; 11 bases map to TRBD1. The CDR3 runs to 17 residues. V lost 0 bases to trimming and J lost 4 bases; unmatched junction nucleotides: 6. From germline, CDR1 is SGHDN and CDR2 FVKESK. CDR3 residues: CASSQEEGQGDSDTQYF. In nucleotides, the CDR3 is TGTGCCAGCAGCCAAGAGGAGGGACAGGGGGACTCAGATACGCAGTATTTT.

This clonotype occurred a few times. V gene TRBV6-1 combines with J gene TRBJ1-2, with 11 positions matching TRBD1. The V segment lost 4 bases and the J segment 1 base; nucleotides outside the gene matches: 2. CDR1 is MNHNS and CDR2 is SASEGT in the germline V gene. This CDR3 contains 15 residues. CDR3 coding DNA: TGTGCCAGCAGTGGAGGGACAGGGGGTAACTATGGCTACACCTTC. It codes for CASSGGTGGNYGYTF.

At least ten counts were recorded for this clonotype. The chain has TRBV5-1 and TRBJ1-5; no clear D gene. The length of the CDR3 is 15 residues. V lost 7 bases, J lost 5 bases, and 19 bases lay in between. The germline V gene has CDR1 SGHRS and CDR2 YFSETQ. CDR3 region: CASASGPNGDQPQHF. CDR3 coding DNA: TGCGCCAGCGCCTCCGGACCTAATGGGGATCAGCCCCAGCATTTT.

This chain joins TRBV12-3 or TRBV12-4 and TRBJ2-6, with no clear D. The CDR3 contains 15 residues. Deletions cut 5 bases from V and 1 base from J, with 9 bases between. CDR3 protein: CASSPLFSGANVLTF. The CDR3 DNA is TGTGCCAGCAGTCCGCTCTTTTCTGGGGCCAACGTCCTGACTTTC.

This clonotype has a handful of counts. V is TRBV20-1 and J is TRBJ2-1; 8 bases map to TRBD2. Germline CDR1 reads DFQATT; CDR2 reads SNEGSKA (reference sequence). The V segment lost 3 bases and the J segment 7 bases; nucleotides outside the gene matches: 8. This CDR3 spans 14 amino acids. The chain's CDR3 is CSASKAGASNEQFF. For the CDR3, the DNA is TGCAGTGCTAGTAAAGCGGGAGCGAGTAATGAGCAGTTCTTC.

This clonotype was observed a handful of times. The V gene is TRBV12-3 or TRBV12-4, the J gene TRBJ1-2; D remains unclear. The CDR3 consists of 13 residues. The V and J ends lost 3 bases and 4 bases respectively, with 9 bases between them. The CDR3 region is CASSFSRTYGYTF. In nucleotides, the CDR3 is TGTGCCAGCAGTTTCTCCAGGACCTATGGCTACACCTTC.

The genes are TRBV20-1 and TRBJ2-1; D call uncertain. The V and J ends lost 3 bases and 0 bases respectively, with 9 bases between them. The CDR3 has 14 amino acids. Germline CDR1 DFQATT, CDR2 SNEGSKA (reference sequence). The CDR3: CSASGVSSYNEQFF. CDR3 bases: TGCAGTGCTAGTGGAGTAAGCTCCTACAATGAGCAGTTCTTC.

At least ten counts were recorded for this clonotype. V usage is TRBV4-2 and J usage is TRBJ1-4, with D unclear. Germline V gives CDR1 LGHNA, CDR2 YNFKEQ. The CDR3 has 13 amino acids. V was clipped by 0 bases and J by 8 bases, with 7 bases between them. In DNA, the CDR3 is TGTGCCAGCAGCCAAGATATCGCGGAAAAACTGTTTTTT. Residues: CASSQDIAEKLFF.

This clonotype was observed a handful of times. This chain uses TRBV28 with TRBJ2-2, with 13 positions matching TRBD2. The J segment lost 2 bases and the V segment lost 5 bases, leaving 11 bases of the junction unmatched. The CDR3 is made up of 19 amino acids. The V gene's germline CDR1 is MDHEN and CDR2 SYDVKM. The CDR3 DNA is TGTGCCAGCAGTCCTAGTCGGACTAGCGGGAGTGGTAACACCGGGGAGCTGTTTTTT. Translated, it gives CASSPSRTSGSGNTGELFF.

This clonotype was picked up a small number of times. The gene calls are TRBV7-9 and TRBJ2-5, with 9 bases lining up with TRBD2. Unmatched junction bases numbered 12, after V lost 7 bases and J lost 3 bases. The CDR3 is 16 amino acids. Germline lookup yields CDR1 SEHNR and CDR2 FQNEAQ (reference sequence). The CDR3 region is CASTGTLRGGEETQYF. The DNA for the CDR3 is TGTGCCAGCACGGGGACCTTGCGGGGGGGAGAAGAGACCCAGTACTTC.

This clonotype was seen at least ten times. The rearrangement links TRBV5-1 to TRBJ2-5; 8 positions match TRBD2. With 0 bases clipped from V and 4 bases from J, the junction kept 5 bases outside the gene matches. The CDR3 is 15 amino acids. Germline CDR1 and CDR2: SGHRS and YFSETQ. CDR3 amino acids: CASSLDGLAGETQYF. The CDR3 DNA is TGCGCCAGCAGCTTGGATGGGCTAGCGGGAGAGACCCAGTACTTC.

This clonotype has more than one count but fewer than ten. V is TRBV20-1 and J is TRBJ2-7; D is perhaps TRBD1 or TRBD2 (6 bases each). V gave up 1 base and J gave up 1 base, with 8 bases separating them. The CDR3 loop spans 13 amino acids. Germline V gives CDR1 DFQATT, CDR2 SNEGSKA (reference sequence). The CDR3 reads CSARGGASYEQYF. The DNA of the CDR3 is TGCAGTGCTAGAGGGGGGGCGTCCTACGAGCAGTACTTC.

The chain joins TRBV20-1 to TRBJ2-1, with a tentative D call TRBD2 (6 bases). Germline-derived CDR1 and CDR2 are DFQATT and SNEGSKA (reference sequence). Between the trimmed V and J ends, which lost 4 bases and 1 base, there was a span of 8 bases. This CDR3 comprises 13 residues. DNA for the CDR3: TGCAGTGCTACGCGGGGATCCTACAATGAGCAGTTCTTC. Its translation: CSATRGSYNEQFF.

The chain has TRBV2 and TRBJ2-3; D is unclear. Per the germline V gene, CDR1 is SNHLY and CDR2 is FYNNEI. The ends were cut back, 2 bases at V and 4 bases at J, with 16 bases in the middle. The CDR3 is 16 amino acids. CDR3 coding DNA: TGTGCCAGCAGTGAAAGGCCCCGAGCGAGCGCAGATACGCAGTATTTT. It yields the protein CASSERPRASADTQYF. Together with reference TRBV2 and TRBJ2-3, the CDR3 gives the full variable domain: EPEVTQTPSHQVTQMGQEVILRCVPISNHLYFYWYRQILGQKVEFLVSFYNNEISEKSEIFDDQFSVERPDGSNFTLKIRSTKLEDSAMYFCASSERPRASADTQYFGPGTRLTVL.

V gene TRBV4-1 combines with J gene TRBJ2-3, with D tentatively TRBD2 (5 bases). The CDR3 is made up of 18 amino acids. Trimming stripped 2 bases from V and 3 bases from J, with 21 bases between. Looked up from germline, CDR1 is MGHRA and CDR2 is YSYEKL. The CDR3, as DNA: TGCGCCAGCAGCCAACTTCACGTCCGAGGGAAGATAACAGATACGCAGTATTTT. It encodes CASSQLHVRGKITDTQYF.

This clonotype was seen only a few times. The chain employs TRBV9 and TRBJ2-7; 7 positions agree with TRBD1. Germline assignment: CDR1 SGDLS and CDR2 YYNGEE. The V segment lost 4 bases and the J segment 4 bases; nucleotides outside the gene matches: 8. The CDR3 has 14 amino acids. The CDR3: CASSPTGSLYEQYF. CDR3 DNA sequence: TGTGCCAGCAGCCCGACAGGGTCCCTGTACGAGCAGTACTTC.

V and J are TRBV5-1 and TRBJ2-5; 10 nucleotides line up with TRBD2. V was clipped by 4 bases and J by 9 bases; unmatched bases: 18. CDR3 length equals 17 residues. CDR1 and CDR2 from the germline V gene are SGHRS and YFSETQ. This CDR3 reads CASSLLAGGTLMTAQYF. In DNA, the CDR3 is TGCGCCAGCAGCCTTTTAGCGGGGGGCACCCTAATGACGGCCCAGTACTTC.

The chain recombines TRBV11-2 with TRBJ2-3; D is perhaps TRBD1 or TRBD2 (6 bases each). The germline V gene has CDR1 SGHAT and CDR2 FQNNGV. Trimming removed 5 bases at V and 0 bases at J, with 12 bases between. The CDR3 covers 15 residues. CDR3 nucleotides: TGTGCCAGCAGCCCGGGGGCGGCTAGCACAGATACGCAGTATTTT. Amino acid sequence: CASSPGAASTDTQYF.